This T cell receptor (beta chain) was recorded in a study of T-cell reconstitution after alpha-beta-depleted transplantation in children. Germline CDR1 SGHTA, CDR2 FQGTGA. The CDR3 has 17 amino acids. V lost 5 bases to trimming and J lost 4 bases, with 20 bases between them. Study conclusions and caveats: Diversity and T-cell counts at one year after transplant derived mostly from new T cells.

This clonotype showed up many times. Antigen specificity is unknown. Preparing the TCRbeta library involved the use of unique molecular identifiers. A single record per CDR3 protein comes from TCRdb applying MiXCR to the PCR reads. The sample contains about 440,000 distinct CDR3 sequences, roughly two fifths of which appear only once. This sequence originates from a girl aged 2 to 10 with aplastic anemia, due to receive a stem cell transplant. This specimen consisted of PBMCs, obtained before TCRalphabeta/CD19-depleted stem cell transplant. The chain carries TRBV7-3 and TRBJ2-2, with D perhaps matching TRBD1 (6 bases). The CDR3 spells CASSPSLGAWGTGELFF. The DNA of the CDR3 is TGTGCCAGCAGCCCCTCGTTGGGGGCCTGGGGCACCGGGGAGCTGTTTTTT.